These 21 T cell receptor beta chains originate from one sample sequenced in a study of control samples from healthy donors and cancer patients (dated by TCRdb to between 2020 and 2021). Receptors were amplified or captured by the immunoSEQ multiplex PCR assay. In TCRdb, the immuneACCESS table is reduced to in-frame sequences with V and J assigned. These tables do not hold every clone; where another copy was compared, an unresolved V gene accounts for under half, and the others remain unexplained. The sample records roughly 180,000 clones, 93% of which are singletons. The leading ten clones occupy roughly 3.9% of the sample. Sequencing used blood. The receptor set was obtained from a woman aged 55-70 years in good health.

In DNA form, the CDR3 reads TGTGCCAGGACGATACCCTACGAGCAGTACTTC. It encodes CARTIPYEQYF. The chain recombines TRBV24-1 with TRBJ2-7; D remains unclear. Germline V gene lookup returns CDR1 KGHDR and CDR2 SFDVKD. With 11 bases removed from V and 2 bases from J, the gap between germline ends came to 9 bases. The CDR3 is 11 residues long.

The chain uses TRBV12-5 and TRBJ2-3, with 9 nucleotides matching TRBD2. The germline V gene has CDR1 LGHNT and CDR2 FRNRAP. This CDR3 spans 16 amino acids. The V gene end was trimmed by 0 bases and the J gene end by 4 bases; junction bases not matched to a gene: 5. CDR3 residues: CASGLVLSGGPDTQYF. As DNA, the CDR3 is TGTGCTAGTGGTTTGGTACTTAGCGGGGGCCCAGATACGCAGTATTTT.

The chain recombines TRBV19 with TRBJ1-2, with 9 bases aligning to TRBD1. Per the germline V gene, CDR1 is LNHDA and CDR2 is SQIVND (reference sequence). The CDR3 covers 18 residues. V was clipped by 5 bases and J by 0 bases; unmatched bases: 13. The CDR3 DNA reads as TGTGCCAGTAGTGGTGGACAGGGGAGGGCTTCCCCTAACTATGGCTACACCTTC. It yields the protein CASSGGQGRASPNYGYTF.

The J gene is TRBJ1-4, the V gene TRBV29-1; the match to TRBD1 covers 7 bases. Germline V CDR1 and CDR2: SQVTM, ANQGSEA. The ends lost 2 bases at V and 7 bases at J; junction bases unmatched: 4. This CDR3 has 13 residues. CDR3 residues: CSVEHRGGEKLFF. Written as DNA, the CDR3 is TGCAGCGTTGAACACAGGGGCGGTGAAAAACTGTTTTTT. Looking up the rest from reference TRBV29-1 and TRBJ1-4 gives the full variable domain: SAVISQKPSRDICQRGTSLTIQCQVDSQVTMMFWYRQQPGQSLTLIATANQGSEATYESGFVIDKFPISRPNLTFSTLTVSNMSPEDSSIYLCSVEHRGGEKLFFGSGTQLSVL.

This clone showed up just once. The rearrangement links TRBV19 to TRBJ1-1; no reliable D call. CDR3 size: 14 residues. V was cut by 11 bases and J by 4 bases, with 20 bases left in between. Germline V gene sequence: CDR1 LNHDA, CDR2 SQIVND (reference sequence). This CDR3 reads CASTRTSASTEAFF. CDR3 bases: TGTGCCTCCACGAGGACTTCAGCGTCCACTGAAGCTTTCTTT.

The chain combines TRBV6-2 or TRBV6-3 with TRBJ2-7; 13 nucleotides line up with TRBD2. Germline V CDR1 and CDR2: MNHEY, SVGEGT. CDR3 size: 17 residues. After removal of 6 bases from V and 3 bases from J, the junction contained 11 bases not matched to a gene. The CDR3 reads CASSPTSGGAAFYEQYF. The CDR3 region has the DNA TGTGCCAGCAGCCCAACTAGCGGGGGGGCGGCTTTCTACGAGCAGTACTTC.

This clone was recorded only once. The gene calls are TRBV7-9 and TRBJ2-1, with TRBD2 matching 13 bases. V was clipped by 3 bases and J by 2 bases; unmatched bases: 10. The CDR3 covers 19 residues. Germline V gene data show CDR1 as SEHNR and CDR2 as FQNEAQ (reference sequence). The CDR3 sequence: CASSFLPGTSGNAYNEQFF. The CDR3 DNA reads TGTGCCAGCAGCTTTTTACCCGGGACTAGCGGGAACGCCTACAATGAGCAGTTCTTC.

The rearrangement uses TRBV6-6 and TRBJ1-1; maybe TRBD1 (5 bases). With 6 bases removed from V and 5 bases from J, the gap between germline ends came to 13 bases. CDR1 and CDR2 (germline): MNHNY, SVGAGI (reference sequence). The CDR3 is made up of 13 amino acids. The CDR3 is CASSRPGGTEAFF. The CDR3 bases are TGTGCCAGCAGCCGGCCGGGGGGTACTGAAGCTTTCTTT.

The V gene is TRBV4-3, the J gene TRBJ1-2, with D possibly being TRBD1 (5 bases). Trimming shortened V by 0 bases and J by 4 bases, and 12 bases separated the two germline ends. This CDR3 spans 15 amino acids. The germline V gene encodes CDR1 LGHNA and CDR2 YSLEER. The CDR3 reads CASSQDRGTGYGYTF. The CDR3 region has the DNA TGCGCCAGCAGCCAAGATCGAGGGACGGGCTATGGCTACACCTTC.

This sequence joins TRBV20-1 and TRBJ1-2; the D is unclear. The CDR3 has 13 residues. CDR1 and CDR2 from the germline V gene are DFQATT and SNEGSKA (reference sequence). Trimming stripped 3 bases from V and 7 bases from J, with 15 bases between. The CDR3 spells CSASGTSAGGYTF. The CDR3 DNA follows: TGCAGTGCTAGTGGCACCAGTGCTGGTGGCTACACCTTC.

The chain recombines TRBV5-4 with TRBJ1-1; D uncertain. The CDR3 has 14 amino acids. V was cut by 9 bases and J by 5 bases, with 20 bases left in between. Per the germline V gene, CDR1 is SGHNT and CDR2 is YYREEE (reference sequence). The DNA of the CDR3 is TGTGCCACGCAATCCGATAACCTGCGTACTGAAGCTTTCTTT. Its protein is CATQSDNLRTEAFF.

This clone has a single count. This chain links TRBV11-2 with TRBJ1-5, with 10 bases fitting TRBD1. The CDR3 sequence is 15 residues long. V shed 5 bases, J shed 6 bases, and the junction held 7 bases outside the gene matches. CDR1 and CDR2 from the germline V gene are SGHAT and FQNNGV. The CDR3 reads CASSLGTGVSQPQHF. The CDR3 region has the DNA TGTGCCAGCAGCCTCGGGACAGGGGTAAGTCAGCCCCAGCATTTT.

The chain couples TRBV6-5 to TRBJ1-2, with D perhaps matching TRBD1 (6 bases). The CDR3 length is 13 residues. V was shortened by 7 bases and J by 2 bases, with 11 bases between the two germline ends. The germline gives CDR1 MNHEY, CDR2 SVGAGI. The DNA for the CDR3 is TGTGCCAGCAAAACCACAGGGAACTATGGCTACACCTTC. Its protein product is CASKTTGNYGYTF.

J is TRBJ2-7 and V is TRBV29-1; the D gene is possibly TRBD1 (6 bases). The V end was cut by 5 bases, the J end by 3 bases, with 11 bases between. Germline V gene sequence: CDR1 SQVTM, CDR2 ANQGSEA. The CDR3 totals 12 residues. The CDR3 DNA sequence: TGCAGCGTTCGGGACAACTACTACGAGCAGTACTTC. Translation gives CSVRDNYYEQYF.

The chain uses TRBV11-3 and TRBJ2-3; 11 bases are a match to TRBD2. Germline V gives CDR1 SGHNT, CDR2 YENEEA. The CDR3 is 18 amino acids. V gave up 5 bases and J gave up 4 bases; unmatched junction bases: 14. The CDR3 DNA reads as TGTGCCAGCAGCACCCGACCTATAGCGGGGGGGCCCGCAGATACGCAGTATTTT. The encoded protein is CASSTRPIAGGPADTQYF.

The rearrangement uses TRBV6-5 and TRBJ2-2; D is unclear. With 4 bases removed from V and 0 bases from J, the gap between germline ends came to 9 bases. In germline, CDR1 is MNHEY, CDR2 SVGAGI. The CDR3 has 15 amino acids. The CDR3 spells CASSSKGSNTGELFF. CDR3 DNA: TGTGCCAGCAGTTCCAAGGGCTCGAACACCGGGGAGCTGTTTTTT.

V and J are TRBV6-5 and TRBJ1-3; D is undetermined. Germline V CDR1 and CDR2: MNHEY, SVGAGI. The CDR3 extends over 15 amino acids. V was clipped by 0 bases and J by 7 bases, with 13 bases between them. CDR3 bases: TGTGCCAGCAGTTACTCGGACCGGTCGTGGAACACCATATATTTT. Its translation: CASSYSDRSWNTIYF.

The rearrangement joins TRBV5-1 to TRBJ2-4; 8 bases are shared with TRBD1. V gave up 4 bases and J gave up 0 bases; unmatched junction bases: 6. This CDR3 has 16 amino acids. Germline lookup yields CDR1 SGHRS and CDR2 YFSETQ. In DNA form, the CDR3 reads TGCGCCAGCAGCCCGGACAGGGCTCTAGCCAAAAACATTCAGTACTTC. Encoded protein: CASSPDRALAKNIQYF.

J is TRBJ2-7 and V is TRBV2, with a tentative D call TRBD2 (6 bases). CDR3 length equals 13 residues. The germline V gene encodes CDR1 SNHLY and CDR2 FYNNEI. The V end was cut by 3 bases, the J end by 3 bases, with 9 bases between. CDR3: CASSEVGGYEQYF. The CDR3 DNA sequence: TGTGCCAGCAGTGAGGTCGGGGGCTACGAGCAGTACTTC.

This rearrangement joins TRBV18 to TRBJ1-1; the D gene is possibly TRBD1 (5 bases). CDR3 length: 15 amino acids. Trimming took 3 bases from V and 2 from J, leaving 13 bases between them. Looked up from germline, CDR1 is KGHSH and CDR2 is LQKENI. This CDR3 reads CASSPQGEPNTEAFF. CDR3 nucleotides: TGTGCCAGCTCACCGCAGGGAGAACCCAACACTGAAGCTTTCTTT.

The CDR3 DNA is TGTGCCAGCGGTCTCAGCATGAACACTGAAGCTTTCTTT. Residues: CASGLSMNTEAFF. The rearrangement links TRBV7-9 to TRBJ1-1; D unresolved. V lost 8 bases and J lost 0, with 10 bases in between. This CDR3 is built from 13 residues. CDR1 and CDR2 (germline): SEHNR, FQNEAQ (reference sequence).